Listed below are T cell receptor beta chains from one sample, sequenced in a study of shared clonotypes between healthy human individuals. The table came from immunoSEQ multiplex PCR; TCRdb's copy has only in-frame clones and leaves some out. The table has 600,000 or so clones, 95% to 98% seen once. The sample consisted of naive CD8+ T cells sorted from blood. The receptors originated from a man aged 25-45 years in good health. Each CDR3 is given with its conserved first and last residue. The D gene is left open where the match is weak. Size is stated for part of the rows, as once, few or many counts, or as a class when the clone is expanded.

j_gene: TRBJ2-1
v_gene: TRBV14
abundance: once
d_gene: .
CDR3nt: TGTGCCAGCAGCCAATTATCGTCTTCCTACAATGAGCAGTTCTTC
CDR3aa: CASSQLSSSYNEQFF

j_gene: TRBJ2-3
v_gene: TRBV6-6
abundance: .
d_gene: .
CDR3nt: TGTGCCAGCAGTTACTCTCGGGGTATGGGAGATACGCAGTATTTT
CDR3aa: CASSYSRGMGDTQYF

j_gene: TRBJ2-7
v_gene: TRBV7-2
abundance: .
d_gene: TRBD2
CDR3nt: TGTGCCAGCAGCTTAACTAGCGGGAGTTACTACGAGCAGTACTTC
CDR3aa: CASSLTSGSYYEQYF

j_gene: TRBJ2-7
v_gene: TRBV6-1
abundance: .
d_gene: .
CDR3nt: TGTGCCAGCGGTACACAGAGCTCCTACGAGCAGTACTTC
CDR3aa: CASGTQSSYEQYF

j_gene: TRBJ2-1
v_gene: TRBV27
abundance: .
d_gene: TRBD2
CDR3nt: TGTGCCAGCAGTTTAGCGGGAGCTTTGGATGAGCAGTTCTTC
CDR3aa: CASSLAGALDEQFF

j_gene: TRBJ1-5
v_gene: TRBV4-1
abundance: .
d_gene: .
CDR3nt: TGCGCCAGCAGCCCGAGTTGGGGGAATCAGCCCCAGCATTTT
CDR3aa: CASSPSWGNQPQHF

j_gene: TRBJ2-3
v_gene: TRBV4-1
abundance: .
d_gene: .
CDR3nt: TGCGCCAGCAGCCAAGACGCGGTCACAGATACGCAGTATTTT
CDR3aa: CASSQDAVTDTQYF

j_gene: TRBJ2-3
v_gene: TRBV6-1
abundance: .
d_gene: .
CDR3nt: TGTGCCAGCAGTGAATCGGACCATAGCACAGATACGCAGTATTTT
CDR3aa: CASSESDHSTDTQYF

j_gene: TRBJ2-5
v_gene: TRBV7-3
abundance: .
d_gene: .
CDR3nt: TGTGCCAGCAGCTTGTATCGCCGAAGGACGGAGGCCCGTTTACAAGAGACCCAGTACTTC
CDR3aa: CASSLYRRRTEARLQETQYF

j_gene: TRBJ2-1
v_gene: TRBV11-3
abundance: once
d_gene: TRBD2
CDR3nt: TGTGCCAGCAGCTTAGCACTAGCGGGGTACAATGAGCAGTTCTTC
CDR3aa: CASSLALAGYNEQFF

j_gene: TRBJ2-7
v_gene: TRBV27
abundance: .
d_gene: .
CDR3nt: TGTGCCAGCAGTTTATACGACAGCCCCAGCTCCTACGAGCAGTACTTC
CDR3aa: CASSLYDSPSSYEQYF

j_gene: TRBJ2-1
v_gene: TRBV7-6
abundance: .
d_gene: .
CDR3nt: TGTGCCAGCAGCTTAGAACTAGCAGCTTACAATGAGCAGTTCTTC
CDR3aa: CASSLELAAYNEQFF

j_gene: TRBJ2-5
v_gene: TRBV27
abundance: .
d_gene: .
CDR3nt: TGTGCCAGCAGTTGGTGGGAGAGCAAGGGATGGGAGCAGTACTTC
CDR3aa: CASSWWESKGWEQYF

j_gene: TRBJ2-1
v_gene: TRBV19
abundance: .
d_gene: TRBD2
CDR3nt: TGTGCCAGTATCGTTAGCGGGAGCTCCTACAATGAGCAGTTCTTC
CDR3aa: CASIVSGSSYNEQFF

j_gene: TRBJ2-2
v_gene: TRBV9
abundance: .
d_gene: .
CDR3nt: TGTGCCAGCAGTGAGGTAGAAGGGGGGGAGCTGTTTTTT
CDR3aa: CASSEVEGGELFF

j_gene: TRBJ1-1
v_gene: TRBV7-9
abundance: .
d_gene: .
CDR3nt: TGTGCCAGCAGCTTACCGACGAACACTGAAGCTTTCTTT
CDR3aa: CASSLPTNTEAFF

j_gene: TRBJ1-4
v_gene: TRBV7-9
abundance: .
d_gene: .
CDR3nt: TGTGCCAGCAGCTCGGAGGGCGGGTGGACTGCTAATGAAAAACTGTTTTTT
CDR3aa: CASSSEGGWTANEKLFF

j_gene: TRBJ2-2
v_gene: TRBV10-3
abundance: .
d_gene: .
CDR3nt: TGTGCCATCAGTGACCCCGATCAGTTGGGGACCGGGGAGCTGTTTTTT
CDR3aa: CAISDPDQLGTGELFF

j_gene: TRBJ1-2
v_gene: TRBV5-8
abundance: .
d_gene: .
CDR3nt: TGTGCCAGCAGCTCCGAGGGGCTTGGCTACACCTTC
CDR3aa: CASSSEGLGYTF

j_gene: TRBJ2-1
v_gene: TRBV10-1
abundance: .
d_gene: TRBD2
CDR3nt: TGCGCCAGCAGTGAGTCTCTAGCGGGCCATTCCTACAATGAGCAGTTCTTC
CDR3aa: CASSESLAGHSYNEQFF

j_gene: TRBJ2-7
v_gene: TRBV5-4
abundance: .
d_gene: .
CDR3nt: TGTGCCAGCAGCTTGCGTCTTGAGGGGTGGTACGAGCAGTACTTC
CDR3aa: CASSLRLEGWYEQYF

j_gene: TRBJ2-5
v_gene: TRBV7-9
abundance: .
d_gene: .
CDR3nt: TGTGCCAGCAGCTTTTGGGAAGCGCTCCAAGAGACCCAGTACTTC
CDR3aa: CASSFWEALQETQYF

j_gene: TRBJ2-1
v_gene: TRBV29-1
abundance: .
d_gene: TRBD1
CDR3nt: TGCAGCGTCCGGGGGTGGGGACAGGGACCCCGCGGTGAGCAGTTCTTC
CDR3aa: CSVRGWGQGPRGEQFF

j_gene: TRBJ2-1
v_gene: TRBV19
abundance: .
d_gene: TRBD2
CDR3nt: TGTGCCAGTAGTATCACTAGCGGAGACAACAATGAGCAGTTCTTC
CDR3aa: CASSITSGDNNEQFF

j_gene: TRBJ1-4
v_gene: TRBV7-6
abundance: .
d_gene: TRBD1
CDR3nt: TGTGCCAGCAGCTTAGATTGGCCGACAGGGAAAGAGGAAAAACTGTTTTTT
CDR3aa: CASSLDWPTGKEEKLFF

j_gene: TRBJ2-7
v_gene: TRBV30
abundance: .
d_gene: TRBD1
CDR3nt: TGTGCCTGGAGTCTCGGGACAGGGTCCTACGAGCAGTACTTC
CDR3aa: CAWSLGTGSYEQYF

j_gene: TRBJ2-7
v_gene: TRBV5-6
abundance: .
d_gene: .
CDR3nt: TGTGCCAGCAGCTTGGAAGGAGCCGGGGGCTACGAGCAGTACTTC
CDR3aa: CASSLEGAGGYEQYF

j_gene: TRBJ1-5
v_gene: TRBV21-1
abundance: .
d_gene: .
CDR3nt: TGTGCCAGCAGCAAAGTGCAGGGACAGCTTAGCAATCAGCCCCAGCATTTT
CDR3aa: CASSKVQGQLSNQPQHF

j_gene: TRBJ1-4
v_gene: TRBV7-3
abundance: .
d_gene: .
CDR3nt: TGTGCCAGCAGCCTCACCCCCGGCCTCGGTGAAAAACTGTTTTTT
CDR3aa: CASSLTPGLGEKLFF

j_gene: TRBJ2-5
v_gene: TRBV2
abundance: .
d_gene: .
CDR3nt: TGTGCCAGCAACGTGGGCCAAGAGACCCAGTACTTC
CDR3aa: CASNVGQETQYF

j_gene: TRBJ2-7
v_gene: TRBV2
abundance: .
d_gene: .
CDR3nt: TGTGCCAGCAGTGAAGGGCGGTCAGGGAGGCTCTACGAGCAGTACTTC
CDR3aa: CASSEGRSGRLYEQYF

j_gene: TRBJ1-5
v_gene: TRBV27
abundance: .
d_gene: .
CDR3nt: TGTGCCAGCAGTTTTTTGGGTAGCAATCAGCCCCAGCATTTT
CDR3aa: CASSFLGSNQPQHF

j_gene: TRBJ1-4
v_gene: TRBV5-1
abundance: .
d_gene: TRBD1
CDR3nt: TGCGCCAGCAGCCCCGGGACAGGGGGACGCGAAAAACTGTTTTTT
CDR3aa: CASSPGTGGREKLFF

j_gene: TRBJ2-7
v_gene: TRBV29-1
abundance: .
d_gene: .
CDR3nt: TGCAGCGTTGAAGAGGGCAAACCCTACGAGCAGTACTTC
CDR3aa: CSVEEGKPYEQYF

j_gene: TRBJ2-7
v_gene: TRBV5-6
abundance: .
d_gene: TRBD1
CDR3nt: TGTGCCAGCAGGCAATCCGGGACAGGGGCTCGCGAGCAGTACTTC
CDR3aa: CASRQSGTGAREQYF

j_gene: TRBJ1-5
v_gene: TRBV4-1
abundance: .
d_gene: .
CDR3nt: TGCGCCAGCAGCCAGGAGCAGGGGACGCATCAGCCCCAGCATTTT
CDR3aa: CASSQEQGTHQPQHF

j_gene: TRBJ2-1
v_gene: TRBV9
abundance: .
d_gene: .
CDR3nt: TGTGCCAGCAGCGTACAAGGAAGCGCCGCCTATGAGCAGTTCTTC
CDR3aa: CASSVQGSAAYEQFF

j_gene: TRBJ2-7
v_gene: TRBV30
abundance: .
d_gene: .
CDR3nt: TGTGCCTGGAGTGTACTCCCAGGCATCTCCTACGAGCAGTACTTC
CDR3aa: CAWSVLPGISYEQYF

j_gene: TRBJ2-3
v_gene: TRBV29-1
abundance: .
d_gene: TRBD2
CDR3nt: TGCAGCGTTGATGGGCTAGCGGGAGGATCTAGCACAGATACGCAGTATTTT
CDR3aa: CSVDGLAGGSSTDTQYF

j_gene: TRBJ2-7
v_gene: TRBV7-9
abundance: .
d_gene: .
CDR3nt: TGTGCCAGCAGCGGTCGGGGGTCGGGGGAGCAGTACTTC
CDR3aa: CASSGRGSGEQYF

j_gene: TRBJ2-1
v_gene: TRBV7-9
abundance: .
d_gene: .
CDR3nt: TGTGCCAGCAGCTTAGAAGTAAATGAGCAGTTCTTC
CDR3aa: CASSLEVNEQFF

j_gene: TRBJ2-3
v_gene: TRBV14
abundance: .
d_gene: .
CDR3nt: TGTGCCAGCAGCAGTGACACAGATACGCAGTATTTT
CDR3aa: CASSSDTDTQYF

j_gene: TRBJ1-1
v_gene: TRBV6-5
abundance: .
d_gene: .
CDR3nt: TGTGCCAGCAGTTACTCGGCAGGGTATAACACTGAAGCTTTCTTT
CDR3aa: CASSYSAGYNTEAFF

j_gene: TRBJ1-3
v_gene: TRBV2
abundance: .
d_gene: .
CDR3nt: TGTGCCAGCAGTAAAGTCCTGAGCTCTGGAAACACCATATATTTT
CDR3aa: CASSKVLSSGNTIYF

j_gene: TRBJ2-3
v_gene: TRBV7-3
abundance: .
d_gene: .
CDR3nt: TGTGCCAGCAGCTTAAGGGGTGGAGATACGCAGTATTTT
CDR3aa: CASSLRGGDTQYF

j_gene: TRBJ2-7
v_gene: TRBV7-2
abundance: once
d_gene: TRBD1
CDR3nt: TGTGCCAGCAGCTCGGACAGGCCCCCGTGGGAGCAGTACTTC
CDR3aa: CASSSDRPPWEQYF

j_gene: TRBJ1-2
v_gene: TRBV7-9
abundance: .
d_gene: .
CDR3nt: TGTGCCAGCAGCTCCAGTCCCGCGACAGGCTACACCTTC
CDR3aa: CASSSSPATGYTF

j_gene: TRBJ2-3
v_gene: TRBV5-1
abundance: .
d_gene: .
CDR3nt: TGCGCCAGCACGGCCCCAGACAGACCTACTAGCACAGATACGCAGTATTTT
CDR3aa: CASTAPDRPTSTDTQYF

j_gene: TRBJ2-7
v_gene: TRBV7-9
abundance: once
d_gene: TRBD1
CDR3nt: TGTGCCAGCAGCTTGACAGGGGTTGGGTCCTACGAGCAGTACTTC
CDR3aa: CASSLTGVGSYEQYF

j_gene: TRBJ2-2
v_gene: TRBV9
abundance: .
d_gene: TRBD2
CDR3nt: TGTGCCAGCAGCGTGGGCGGGAGCCCGGCCGGGGAGCTGTTTTTT
CDR3aa: CASSVGGSPAGELFF

j_gene: TRBJ2-7
v_gene: TRBV4-1
abundance: .
d_gene: .
CDR3nt: TGCGCCAGCAGCCATGCTGTGGGCCCCTCGGCCTACGAGCAGTACTTC
CDR3aa: CASSHAVGPSAYEQYF

j_gene: TRBJ2-7
v_gene: TRBV7-3
abundance: .
d_gene: .
CDR3nt: TGTGCCAGCAGCTTAACCCGGGACGGGCTGGCGAAGCAGTACTTC
CDR3aa: CASSLTRDGLAKQYF

j_gene: TRBJ2-1
v_gene: TRBV5-4
abundance: .
d_gene: .
CDR3nt: TGTGCCAGCAGCCCCGATCTGGGCGCCTACAATGAGCAGTTCTTC
CDR3aa: CASSPDLGAYNEQFF

j_gene: TRBJ2-1
v_gene: TRBV5-6
abundance: once
d_gene: TRBD1
CDR3nt: TGTGCCAGCAGCTTGGGGACGGGACAGGGACTAAATGAGCAGTTCTTC
CDR3aa: CASSLGTGQGLNEQFF

j_gene: TRBJ2-7
v_gene: TRBV7-9
abundance: .
d_gene: TRBD2
CDR3nt: TGTGCCAGCAGCTCCCCCGATCGAAACAGACTAGCGTACTCCTACGAGCAGTACTTC
CDR3aa: CASSSPDRNRLAYSYEQYF